Reported below is one T cell receptor beta chain. What it binds is not known. The sample is drawn from a study of cytomegalovirus exposure and HLA in healthy donors. Study overall: The study placed 80% to 90% of its roughly 410 genotyped donors in the Caucasian-associated ancestry cluster.

CDR1 and CDR2 from the germline V gene are SGHTA and FQGNSA. The V and J ends lost 1 base and 4 bases respectively, with 16 bases between them. This CDR3 comprises 16 residues. Donors showed nominal health when sampled, although they likely had unrecorded immune exposures. Study-wide points: The Asian-associated ancestry cluster reportedly had fewer N-insertions than the approximately 670-donor mean in a later analysis. Later genetic work tied a missense DCLRE1C variant to beta-chain V and J trimming.

In the PCR, 60 Vbeta and 13 Jbeta primers were used. Only in-frame clones appear in the TCRdb table, and some are missing; sequencing was by immunoSEQ multiplex PCR. The repertoire has more than 150,000 clones, 65% to 85% of them found once; the top ten carry around 5.9%. The sequencing sample was made of PBMCs. The TCR was taken from a woman aged 30 to 39 in good health and CMV-seropositive. V gene TRBV7-2 combines with J gene TRBJ1-2; TRBD1 might be the D (6 bases). The CDR3 reads CASSLGPGGGAYGYTF. The CDR3 coding sequence is TGTGCCAGCAGCTTAGGGCCGGGGGGCGGGGCCTATGGCTACACCTTC. Together with reference TRBV7-2 and TRBJ1-2, the CDR3 gives the full variable domain: GAGVSQSPSNKVTEKGKDVELRCDPISGHTALYWYRQSLGQGLEFLIYFQGNSAPDKSGLPSDRFSAERTGGSVSTLTIQRTQQEDSAVYLCASSLGPGGGAYGYTFGSGTRLTVV.